These T cell receptor beta chains were read from a single sample in a study of T cell changes during pregnancy in multiple sclerosis. Clones were read by immunoSEQ multiplex PCR, and TCRdb kept only the in-frame ones, dropping some. Of approximately 92,000 clones in the sample, about 92% were seen once. The sequencing here drew on peripheral blood, taken in the first trimester of pregnancy. Every receptor here comes from a female donor with multiple sclerosis, enrolled in a pregnancy study. Each CDR3 is given with its conserved first and last residue. D genes are given only for firm matches. Only some rows state a clone size, as once, few, many or a class for expanded clones.

v_gene: TRBV28
d_gene: -
j_gene: TRBJ1-4
abundance: once
CDR3aa: CASSHYKGGGVTEKLFF
CDR3nt: TGTGCCAGCAGTCACTACAAAGGGGGTGGAGTTACGGAAAAACTGTTTTTT

v_gene: TRBV27
d_gene: TRBD1
j_gene: TRBJ1-1
abundance: -
CDR3aa: CASSLVGQLTEAFF
CDR3nt: TGTGCCAGCAGTTTAGTGGGACAGCTCACTGAAGCTTTCTTT

v_gene: TRBV11-2
d_gene: TRBD1
j_gene: TRBJ1-2
abundance: -
CDR3aa: CASRPTGAQGYTF
CDR3nt: TGTGCCAGCAGACCCACAGGGGCTCAGGGCTACACCTTC

v_gene: TRBV19
d_gene: -
j_gene: TRBJ2-7
abundance: -
CDR3aa: CASSISSQNYEQYF
CDR3nt: TGTGCCAGTAGTATCAGTTCGCAGAACTACGAGCAGTACTTC

v_gene: TRBV5-5
d_gene: TRBD2
j_gene: TRBJ2-3
abundance: -
CDR3aa: CASSAPGTSVGDTQYF
CDR3nt: TGTGCCAGCAGCGCGCCCGGGACTAGCGTCGGAGATACGCAGTATTTT

v_gene: TRBV7-9
d_gene: TRBD2
j_gene: TRBJ2-5
abundance: -
CDR3aa: CASSLAGGKETQYF
CDR3nt: TGTGCCAGCAGCTTAGCGGGGGGGAAAGAGACCCAGTACTTC

v_gene: TRBV14
d_gene: -
j_gene: TRBJ2-2
abundance: -
CDR3aa: CASSQDRNRANTGELFF
CDR3nt: TGTGCCAGCAGCCAAGATCGGAACAGGGCGAACACCGGGGAGCTGTTTTTT

v_gene: TRBV11-2
d_gene: TRBD2
j_gene: TRBJ2-1
abundance: few
CDR3aa: CASSLYGGGTYNEQFF
CDR3nt: TGTGCCAGCAGCTTATACGGGGGGGGGACCTACAATGAGCAGTTCTTC

v_gene: TRBV5-4
d_gene: -
j_gene: TRBJ2-3
abundance: once
CDR3aa: CASSLGGRTDTQYF
CDR3nt: TGTGCCAGCAGCTTGGGGGGGCGCACAGATACGCAGTATTTT

v_gene: TRBV2
d_gene: TRBD1
j_gene: TRBJ1-5
abundance: few
CDR3aa: CASSDQGGQPQHF
CDR3nt: TGTGCCAGCAGTGACCAGGGGGGTCAGCCCCAGCATTTT

v_gene: TRBV9
d_gene: -
j_gene: TRBJ2-7
abundance: -
CDR3aa: CASSVFFEGEQYF
CDR3nt: TGTGCCAGCAGCGTTTTTTTTGAGGGAGAGCAGTACTTC

v_gene: TRBV19
d_gene: -
j_gene: TRBJ2-7
abundance: -
CDR3aa: CASSPYHSSYEQYF
CDR3nt: TGTGCCAGTAGTCCCTACCACAGCTCCTACGAGCAGTACTTC

v_gene: TRBV7-6
d_gene: TRBD2
j_gene: TRBJ2-7
abundance: -
CDR3aa: CASSPRPSGSGSYEQYF
CDR3nt: TGTGCCAGCAGCCCTAGGCCCAGCGGGAGTGGATCCTACGAGCAGTACTTC

v_gene: TRBV10-3
d_gene: -
j_gene: TRBJ1-1
abundance: -
CDR3aa: CAISIDAPGTEAFF
CDR3nt: TGTGCCATCAGTATTGACGCCCCGGGCACTGAAGCTTTCTTT

v_gene: TRBV6-5
d_gene: TRBD2
j_gene: TRBJ2-2
abundance: -
CDR3aa: CASSLLAGVGNGELFF
CDR3nt: TGTGCCAGCAGTTTACTAGCGGGAGTTGGTAACGGGGAGCTGTTTTTT

v_gene: TRBV19
d_gene: TRBD2
j_gene: TRBJ2-2
abundance: -
CDR3aa: CASRPGLADTGELFF
CDR3nt: TGTGCCAGTAGGCCGGGACTAGCGGACACCGGGGAGCTGTTTTTT

v_gene: TRBV15
d_gene: TRBD1
j_gene: TRBJ2-3
abundance: -
CDR3aa: CATSLDRGVTDTQYF
CDR3nt: TGTGCCACCAGCCTTGACAGGGGCGTCACAGATACGCAGTATTTT

v_gene: TRBV30
d_gene: TRBD1
j_gene: TRBJ2-7
abundance: -
CDR3aa: CAWRETGDASYEQYF
CDR3nt: TGTGCCTGGAGGGAGACAGGGGACGCTTCCTACGAGCAGTACTTC

v_gene: TRBV18
d_gene: -
j_gene: TRBJ1-1
abundance: -
CDR3aa: CASSPIDRRNTEAFF
CDR3nt: TGTGCCAGCTCACCTATCGACAGAAGGAACACTGAAGCTTTCTTT

v_gene: TRBV4-1
d_gene: TRBD2
j_gene: TRBJ2-5
abundance: -
CDR3aa: CASSQAPGLAGTETQYF
CDR3nt: TGCGCCAGCAGCCAAGCCCCGGGACTAGCGGGGACAGAGACCCAGTACTTC

v_gene: TRBV5-1
d_gene: -
j_gene: TRBJ1-1
abundance: once
CDR3aa: CASSWPDSLNTEAFF
CDR3nt: TGCGCCAGCAGCTGGCCGGACAGCTTGAACACTGAAGCTTTCTTT

v_gene: TRBV10-3
d_gene: TRBD1
j_gene: TRBJ2-7
abundance: -
CDR3aa: CAIRPGQGAHEQYF
CDR3nt: TGTGCCATCAGACCGGGACAGGGGGCCCACGAGCAGTACTTC

v_gene: TRBV9
d_gene: TRBD2
j_gene: TRBJ2-3
abundance: -
CDR3aa: CASSYRGDHTDTQYF
CDR3nt: TGTGCCAGCAGCTACCGGGGGGACCACACAGATACGCAGTATTTT

v_gene: TRBV9
d_gene: -
j_gene: TRBJ1-1
abundance: -
CDR3aa: CASSVGDRLNTEAFF
CDR3nt: TGTGCCAGCAGCGTAGGAGACAGATTAAACACTGAAGCTTTCTTT

v_gene: TRBV5-4
d_gene: TRBD2
j_gene: TRBJ2-5
abundance: -
CDR3aa: CASSWEGSSGTQETQYF
CDR3nt: TGTGCCAGCAGCTGGGAGGGGTCTAGCGGAACTCAAGAGACCCAGTACTTC

v_gene: TRBV7-2
d_gene: TRBD2
j_gene: TRBJ2-3
abundance: -
CDR3aa: CASSLVVSAGGPTDTQYF
CDR3nt: TGTGCCAGCAGCTTAGTAGTCTCTGCGGGAGGGCCGACAGATACGCAGTATTTT

v_gene: TRBV18
d_gene: -
j_gene: TRBJ2-6
abundance: -
CDR3aa: CASSQGRPGSGANVLTF
CDR3nt: TGTGCCAGCTCACAAGGCCGGCCAGGCTCTGGGGCCAACGTCCTGACTTTC

v_gene: TRBV7-2
d_gene: TRBD1
j_gene: TRBJ2-1
abundance: -
CDR3aa: CASSLAPQGAYNEQFF
CDR3nt: TGTGCCAGCAGCTTAGCCCCACAGGGGGCATACAATGAGCAGTTCTTC

v_gene: TRBV23-1
d_gene: TRBD2
j_gene: TRBJ2-3
abundance: -
CDR3aa: CASGPAAAGARHTDTQYF
CDR3nt: TGCGCCAGCGGACCTGCGGCCGCGGGAGCCCGTCACACAGATACGCAGTATTTT